Following are 11 T cell receptor beta chains from one sample sequenced in a study of cytomegalovirus exposure and HLA in healthy donors. The PCR ran on 60 Vbeta and 13 Jbeta primers. The assay was immunoSEQ multiplex PCR, and TCRdb's table has in-frame clones only and misses some. The sample lists hundreds of thousands of clones, 85% to 90% seen once, with roughly 0.99% in the top ten. Sample: PBMCs. These receptors came from a woman in her late teens or twenties in good health and CMV-seronegative.

The J gene is TRBJ2-7, the V gene TRBV27, with 10 positions matching TRBD1. Germline CDR1 and CDR2: MNHEY and SMNVEV (reference sequence). This CDR3 is built from 18 residues. Trimming removed 4 bases from V and 3 bases from J; junction bases left unmatched: 15. The CDR3 bases are TGTGCCAGCAGTTCAAGCCCGGGACAGGGGACGTTTTACTACGAGCAGTACTTC. It specifies CASSSSPGQGTFYYEQYF.

The chain couples TRBV9 to TRBJ2-3; D not certain. The ends were cut back, 1 base at V and 1 base at J, with 10 bases in the middle. CDR1 and CDR2 from the germline V gene are SGDLS and YYNGEE. The CDR3 sequence is 15 residues long. CDR3 protein: CASSVRSYGTDTQYF. In DNA form, the CDR3 reads TGTGCCAGCAGCGTACGATCCTATGGCACAGATACGCAGTATTTT.

The chain links TRBV19 to TRBJ1-5, with D maybe TRBD1 (5 bases). V lost 5 bases, J lost 4 bases, and 33 bases lay in between. This CDR3 contains 21 residues. Germline V gene data show CDR1 as LNHDA and CDR2 as SQIVND (reference sequence). The CDR3 loop is CASSPRSAFFETASLNQPQHF. The CDR3, as DNA: TGTGCCAGTAGTCCCCGTTCCGCCTTTTTCGAGACAGCATCTCTTAATCAGCCCCAGCATTTT.

V usage is TRBV7-9 and J usage is TRBJ2-2; D not resolved. CDR1 and CDR2 from the germline V gene are SEHNR and FQNEAQ (reference sequence). CDR3 length equals 15 residues. V was clipped by 5 bases and J by 3 bases, with 13 bases between them. The CDR3 DNA follows: TGTGCCAGCAGCGCACAGAACTGGTACACCGGGGAGCTGTTTTTT. Its protein product is CASSAQNWYTGELFF.

The chain's CDR3 is CAWGGQGGPYGYTF. The CDR3 nucleotides are TGTGCCTGGGGCGGACAGGGGGGGCCCTATGGCTACACCTTC. The chain has TRBV30 and TRBJ1-2; 10 nucleotides agree with TRBD1. Germline loops: CDR1 GTSNPN, CDR2 SVGIG (reference sequence). Trimming cost V 5 bases and J 4 bases; bases outside gene matches: 7. The CDR3 is 14 residues long.

The chain uses TRBV27 and TRBJ2-1; 10 bases are shared with TRBD2. Germline-derived CDR1 and CDR2 are MNHEY and SMNVEV (reference sequence). The CDR3 extends over 16 amino acids. The junction had 9 bases not matched to a gene; V was cut back by 6 bases and J by 4 bases. The CDR3 nucleotides are TGTGCCAGCAGCCCCATCGGACTAGCGGCTTACAATGAGCAGTTCTTC. It is translated as CASSPIGLAAYNEQFF.

The chain combines TRBV2 with TRBJ2-3; 7 bases line up with TRBD1. V shed 4 bases, J shed 4 bases, and the junction held 5 bases outside the gene matches. Germline CDR1 and CDR2: SNHLY and FYNNEI. The CDR3 extends over 14 amino acids. CDR3 sequence reads: CASSATGIPDTQYF. CDR3 sequence (DNA): TGTGCCAGCAGTGCGACAGGGATCCCAGATACGCAGTATTTT.

The chain combines TRBV9 with TRBJ1-3, with no clear D. There are 14 residues in the CDR3. CDR1 and CDR2 (germline): SGDLS, YYNGEE. Trimming pared 1 base from V and 2 bases from J, leaving 7 bases between. CDR3 DNA: TGTGCCAGCAGCGTAACAGAACCTGGAAACACCATATATTTT. It yields the protein CASSVTEPGNTIYF.

The chain joins TRBV7-7 to TRBJ2-3; D might be TRBD2 (5 bases). The CDR3 is 15 residues long. Trimming shortened V by 6 bases and J by 0 bases, and 13 bases separated the two germline ends. Germline V lookup: CDR1 SSHAT, CDR2 FNYEAQ (reference sequence). CDR3 nucleotide sequence: TGTGCCAGCAGTCAAACTCGGGGTAGCACAGATACGCAGTATTTT. Translating gives CASSQTRGSTDTQYF.

The chain joins TRBV30 to TRBJ1-3; 12 bases line up with TRBD1. The CDR3 has 14 amino acids. Trimming took 2 bases from V and 8 from J; bases not matched to a gene: 4. Germline V gene data show CDR1 as GTSNPN and CDR2 as SVGIG (reference sequence). This chain's CDR3 is CAWSRGQGADTIYF. The CDR3 DNA sequence: TGTGCCTGGAGTAGGGGACAGGGGGCCGACACCATATATTTT.

The chain combines TRBV30 with TRBJ2-6; maybe TRBD2 (7 bases). CDR1 GTSNPN and CDR2 SVGIG come from the germline V gene (reference sequence). V lost 6 bases, J lost 3 bases, and 15 bases lay in between. The CDR3 loop spans 15 amino acids. The CDR3 is CACPTRGLGANVLTF. DNA of the CDR3: TGTGCCTGTCCCACGCGGGGGCTTGGGGCCAACGTCCTGACTTTC.